The T cell receptor beta chain under discussion was sequenced for a study of breast tumors, draining lymph nodes, adjacent tissues. TCRdb passed the multiplex PCR reads through MiXCR, listing each CDR3 protein once. This table has some 130,000 distinct CDR3 sequences, just under 20% appearing once. This clonotype was detected many times. Breast cancer patients provided tissue from their axillary draining lymph nodes. Germline V gene data show CDR1 as SNHLY and CDR2 as FYNNEI. V lost 0 bases and J 2 bases, leaving 6 bases between the germline ends. The CDR3 runs to 14 residues. The genes are TRBV2 and TRBJ2-3; D unresolved. Sequenced material: axillary lymph node tissue. The origin of this receptor is a female donor with breast cancer. Some clones in this sample may be carry-over from other donors' samples. CDR3 in amino acids: CASSEADPTDTQYF. CDR3 nucleotides: TGTGCCAGCAGTGAAGCTGACCCCACAGATACGCAGTATTTT. Looking up the rest from reference TRBV2 and TRBJ2-3 gives the full variable domain: EPEVTQTPSHQVTQMGQEVILRCVPISNHLYFYWYRQILGQKVEFLVSFYNNEISEKSEIFDDQFSVERPDGSNFTLKIRSTKLEDSAMYFCASSEADPTDTQYFGPGTRLTVL.